This TCR beta chain is from a study of T-cell reconstitution after alpha-beta-depleted transplantation in children. The study's findings and limits: Approximately two months post-transplant, alpha-beta T cells reportedly originated from several hundred expanded graft clones. The main origin of T-cell counts and diversity one year after transplant was newly produced T cells.

As concerns this clonotype: No antigen is known for it.

The CDR3 covers 12 residues. Germline values: CDR1 MNHEY, CDR2 SVGAGI. V lost 4 bases to trimming and J lost 7 bases; unmatched junction nucleotides: 3. Molecular barcoding with unique molecular identifiers was used for the TCRbeta library. TCRdb recomputed calls from the PCR reads with MiXCR, one row per CDR3 protein. This sample has about a million distinct CDR3 sequences, with 25% to 30% found just once. This receptor was identified in a boy under three years old who had a stem cell transplant for SCID, so the T cells may come from the graft donor. The gene calls are TRBV6-5 and TRBJ2-5; 7 bases are shared with TRBD2. The sample consisted of PBMCs, mostly from graft donor cells, taken 360 days after TCRalphabeta/CD19-depleted stem cell transplant. The CDR3 protein is CASSSGEGTQYF. In nucleotides, the CDR3 is TGTGCCAGCAGTTCCGGGGAGGGGACCCAGTACTTC.